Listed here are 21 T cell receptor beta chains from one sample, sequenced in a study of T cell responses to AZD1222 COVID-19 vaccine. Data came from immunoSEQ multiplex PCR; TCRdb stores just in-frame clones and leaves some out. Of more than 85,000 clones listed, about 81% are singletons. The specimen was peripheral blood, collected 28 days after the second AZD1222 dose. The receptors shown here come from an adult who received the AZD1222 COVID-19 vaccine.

CDR3 in amino acids: CASSPTGVDSSYSGANVLTF. The DNA of the CDR3 is TGCGCCAGCAGCCCAACGGGGGTCGACAGTTCGTACTCTGGGGCCAACGTCCTGACTTTC. This chain joins TRBV4-1 and TRBJ2-6; D may be TRBD2 (6 bases). The V gene's germline CDR1 is MGHRA and CDR2 YSYEKL. The CDR3 is made up of 20 amino acids. V was shortened by 4 bases and J by 0 bases, with 22 bases between the two germline ends.

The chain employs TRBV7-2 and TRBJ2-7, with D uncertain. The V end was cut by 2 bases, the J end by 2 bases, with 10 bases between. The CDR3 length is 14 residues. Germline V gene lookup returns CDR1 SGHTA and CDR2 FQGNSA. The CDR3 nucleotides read TGTGCCAGCAGCTTATACGGGCAGACCTACGAGCAGTACTTC. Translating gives CASSLYGQTYEQYF.

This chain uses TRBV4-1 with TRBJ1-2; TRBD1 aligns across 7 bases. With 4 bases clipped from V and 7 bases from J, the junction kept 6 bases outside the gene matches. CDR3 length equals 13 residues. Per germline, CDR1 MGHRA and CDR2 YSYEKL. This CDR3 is CASSPQGVSGYTF. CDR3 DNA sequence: TGCGCCAGCAGCCCGCAGGGGGTTTCTGGCTACACCTTC.

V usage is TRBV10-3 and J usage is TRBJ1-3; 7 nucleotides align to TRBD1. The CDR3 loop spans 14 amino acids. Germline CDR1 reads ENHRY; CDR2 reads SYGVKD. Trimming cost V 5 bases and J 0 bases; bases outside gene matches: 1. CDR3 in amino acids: CAISRTGSGNTIYF. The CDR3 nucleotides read TGTGCCATCAGTCGGACAGGCTCTGGAAACACCATATATTTT.

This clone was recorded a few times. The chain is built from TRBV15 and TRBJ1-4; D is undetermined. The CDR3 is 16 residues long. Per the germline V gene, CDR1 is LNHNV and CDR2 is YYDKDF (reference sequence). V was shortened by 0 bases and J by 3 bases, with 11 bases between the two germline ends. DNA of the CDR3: TGTGCCACCAGCAGAGAGAATCCCTTCGCTAATGAAAAACTGTTTTTT. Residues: CATSRENPFANEKLFF.

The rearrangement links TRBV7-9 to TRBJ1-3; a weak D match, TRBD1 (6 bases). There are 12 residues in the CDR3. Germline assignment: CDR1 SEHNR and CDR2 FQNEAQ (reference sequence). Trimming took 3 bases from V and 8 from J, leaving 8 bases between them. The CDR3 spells CASSFSGDTIYF. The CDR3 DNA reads TGTGCCAGCAGCTTTTCAGGGGACACCATATATTTT.

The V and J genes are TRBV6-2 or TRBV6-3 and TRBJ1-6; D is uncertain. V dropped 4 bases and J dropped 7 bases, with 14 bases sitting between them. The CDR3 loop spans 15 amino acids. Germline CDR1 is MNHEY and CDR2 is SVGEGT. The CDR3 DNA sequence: TGTGCCAGCAGTTTTGAGGCCTCTGGGAATTCACCCCTCCACTTT. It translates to CASSFEASGNSPLHF.

This chain's CDR3 is CASSQSFLSSYNEQFF. CDR3 in DNA: TGTGCCAGCAGCCAGTCTTTCCTCTCCTCCTACAATGAGCAGTTCTTC. The rearrangement joins TRBV6-2 or TRBV6-3 to TRBJ2-1; D unclear. CDR3 length equals 16 residues. With 6 bases removed from V and 0 bases from J, the gap between germline ends came to 15 bases. Germline V gives CDR1 MNHEY, CDR2 SVGEGT.

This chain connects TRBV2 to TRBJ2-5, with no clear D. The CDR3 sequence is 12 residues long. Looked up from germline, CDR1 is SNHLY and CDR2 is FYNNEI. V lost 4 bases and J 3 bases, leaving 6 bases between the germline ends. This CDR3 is CASSVIEETQYF. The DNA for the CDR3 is TGTGCCAGCAGTGTGATTGAAGAGACCCAGTACTTC.

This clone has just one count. In nucleotides, the CDR3 is TGTGCCAGCAGCCTGAGCGACGTTCAGCCCCAGCATTTT. Its translation: CASSLSDVQPQHF. V gene TRBV7-8 combines with J gene TRBJ1-5; the D is unclear. In germline, CDR1 is SGHVS, CDR2 FQNEAQ. Trimming pared 5 bases from V and 6 bases from J, leaving 11 bases between. The CDR3 contains 13 residues.

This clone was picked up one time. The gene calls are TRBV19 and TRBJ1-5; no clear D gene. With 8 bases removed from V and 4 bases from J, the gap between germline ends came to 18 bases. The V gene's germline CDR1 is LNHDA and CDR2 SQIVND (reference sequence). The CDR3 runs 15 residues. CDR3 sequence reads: CASLKVVGPNQPQHF. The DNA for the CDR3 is TGTGCCAGTTTAAAGGTTGTAGGTCCTAATCAGCCCCAGCATTTT.

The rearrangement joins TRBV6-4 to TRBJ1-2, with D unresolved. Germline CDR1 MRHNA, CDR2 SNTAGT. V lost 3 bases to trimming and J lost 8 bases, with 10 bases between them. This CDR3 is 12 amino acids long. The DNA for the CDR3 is TGTGCCAGCAGTGATAGGGTCGGAGGCTACACCTTC. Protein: CASSDRVGGYTF.

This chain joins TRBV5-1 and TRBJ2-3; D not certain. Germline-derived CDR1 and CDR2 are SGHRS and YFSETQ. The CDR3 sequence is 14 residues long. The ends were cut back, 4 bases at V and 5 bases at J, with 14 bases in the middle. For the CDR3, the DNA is TGCGCCAGCAGCCCCCCAAACTGGAAAGATACGCAGTATTTT. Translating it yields CASSPPNWKDTQYF.

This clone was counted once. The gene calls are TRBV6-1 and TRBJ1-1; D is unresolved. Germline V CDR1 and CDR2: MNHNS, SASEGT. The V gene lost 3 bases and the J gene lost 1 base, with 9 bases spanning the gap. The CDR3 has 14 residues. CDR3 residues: CASSDNLGNTEAFF. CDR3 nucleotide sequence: TGTGCCAGCAGTGATAACTTGGGGAACACTGAAGCTTTCTTT.

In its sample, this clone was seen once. DNA for the CDR3: TGTGCCAGCAGTTTGCTAACAGGGGGAGCTTTCTTT. Translating it yields CASSLLTGGAFF. This sequence joins TRBV12-3 or TRBV12-4 and TRBJ1-1; 8 nucleotides match TRBD1. The CDR3 has 12 amino acids. V dropped 3 bases and J dropped 10; count of bases not matched to a gene: 4.

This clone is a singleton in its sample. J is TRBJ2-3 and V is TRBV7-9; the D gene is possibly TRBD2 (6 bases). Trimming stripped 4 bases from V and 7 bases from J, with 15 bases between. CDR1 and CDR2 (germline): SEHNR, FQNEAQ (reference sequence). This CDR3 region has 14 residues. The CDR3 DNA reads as TGTGCCAGCAGCTCGGAGGGCCTTGCAAATACGCAGTATTTT. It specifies CASSSEGLANTQYF. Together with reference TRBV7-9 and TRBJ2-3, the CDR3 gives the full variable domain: DTGVSQNPRHKITKRGQNVTFRCDPISEHNRLYWYRQTLGQGPEFLTYFQNEAQLEKSRLLSDRFSAERPKGSFSTLEIQRTEQGDSAMYLCASSSEGLANTQYFGPGTRLTVL.

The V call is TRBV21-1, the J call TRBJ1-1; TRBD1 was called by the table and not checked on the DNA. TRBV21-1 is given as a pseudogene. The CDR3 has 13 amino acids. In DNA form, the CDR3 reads TGTGCCAGGGGAAGGGGGCGCGCGATTGAAGCTTTCTTT. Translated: CARGRGRAIEAFF.

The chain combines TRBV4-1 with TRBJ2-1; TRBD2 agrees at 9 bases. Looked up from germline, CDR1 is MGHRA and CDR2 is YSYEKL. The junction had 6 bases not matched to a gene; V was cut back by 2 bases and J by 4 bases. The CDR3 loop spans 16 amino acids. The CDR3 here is CASSQYETSGYNEQFF. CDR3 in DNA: TGCGCCAGCAGCCAATATGAGACTAGCGGATACAATGAGCAGTTCTTC.

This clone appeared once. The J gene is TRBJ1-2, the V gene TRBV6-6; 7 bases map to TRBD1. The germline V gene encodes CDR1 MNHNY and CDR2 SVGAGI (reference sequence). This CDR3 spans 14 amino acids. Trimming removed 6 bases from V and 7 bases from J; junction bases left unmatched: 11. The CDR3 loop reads CASRYPQGQGGYTF. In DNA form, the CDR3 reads TGTGCCAGCAGGTATCCACAGGGGCAAGGTGGCTACACCTTC.

The DNA of the CDR3 is TGCGCCAGCAGCTTGGATGACAATACCCCAGCTTTCTTT. Its translation: CASSLDDNTPAFF. The chain combines TRBV5-1 with TRBJ1-1; D not certain. Germline CDR1 and CDR2: SGHRS and YFSETQ. Deletions cut 0 bases from V and 10 bases from J, with 13 bases between. The CDR3 has 13 residues. The entire variable domain, with the rest obtained from reference TRBV5-1 and TRBJ1-1, is as follows: KAGVTQTPRYLIKTRGQQVTLSCSPISGHRSVSWYQQTPGQGLQFLFEYFSETQRNKGNFPGRFSGRQFSNSRSEMNVSTLELGDSALYLCASSLDDNTPAFFGQGTRLTVV.

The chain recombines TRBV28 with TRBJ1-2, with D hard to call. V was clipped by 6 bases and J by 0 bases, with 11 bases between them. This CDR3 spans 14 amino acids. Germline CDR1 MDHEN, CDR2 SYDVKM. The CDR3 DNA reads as TGTGCCAGCAGGAGTTCGAGGGCTAACTATGGCTACACCTTC. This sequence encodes CASRSSRANYGYTF.